This TCR beta chain was captured by sequencing in a study of blood T cell repertoires in COVID-19. Study information: PBMCs, B-cell-depleted T cells, or T cells were the source of the cDNA or gDNA that made up the material.

TCRdb keeps only in-frame clones here, not all; method: immunoSEQ multiplex PCR. The profile shows some 50,000 clones, roughly 84% of them singletons. Only a few counts were recorded for this clone. The receptor was isolated from a man between 50 and 59 years old with acute or convalescent COVID-19. The sequenced sample was peripheral blood.

DNA of the CDR3: TGTGCCTGGAGTGTACGGTGGGAGGCAAATCAGCCCCAGCATTTT. Its translation is CAWSVRWEANQPQHF. This sequence joins TRBV30 and TRBJ1-5; D not certain. The germline gives CDR1 GTSNPN, CDR2 SVGIG (reference sequence). CDR3 length: 15 amino acids. The V end lost 0 bases, the J end lost 4 bases, and 13 bases lay between the germline ends.